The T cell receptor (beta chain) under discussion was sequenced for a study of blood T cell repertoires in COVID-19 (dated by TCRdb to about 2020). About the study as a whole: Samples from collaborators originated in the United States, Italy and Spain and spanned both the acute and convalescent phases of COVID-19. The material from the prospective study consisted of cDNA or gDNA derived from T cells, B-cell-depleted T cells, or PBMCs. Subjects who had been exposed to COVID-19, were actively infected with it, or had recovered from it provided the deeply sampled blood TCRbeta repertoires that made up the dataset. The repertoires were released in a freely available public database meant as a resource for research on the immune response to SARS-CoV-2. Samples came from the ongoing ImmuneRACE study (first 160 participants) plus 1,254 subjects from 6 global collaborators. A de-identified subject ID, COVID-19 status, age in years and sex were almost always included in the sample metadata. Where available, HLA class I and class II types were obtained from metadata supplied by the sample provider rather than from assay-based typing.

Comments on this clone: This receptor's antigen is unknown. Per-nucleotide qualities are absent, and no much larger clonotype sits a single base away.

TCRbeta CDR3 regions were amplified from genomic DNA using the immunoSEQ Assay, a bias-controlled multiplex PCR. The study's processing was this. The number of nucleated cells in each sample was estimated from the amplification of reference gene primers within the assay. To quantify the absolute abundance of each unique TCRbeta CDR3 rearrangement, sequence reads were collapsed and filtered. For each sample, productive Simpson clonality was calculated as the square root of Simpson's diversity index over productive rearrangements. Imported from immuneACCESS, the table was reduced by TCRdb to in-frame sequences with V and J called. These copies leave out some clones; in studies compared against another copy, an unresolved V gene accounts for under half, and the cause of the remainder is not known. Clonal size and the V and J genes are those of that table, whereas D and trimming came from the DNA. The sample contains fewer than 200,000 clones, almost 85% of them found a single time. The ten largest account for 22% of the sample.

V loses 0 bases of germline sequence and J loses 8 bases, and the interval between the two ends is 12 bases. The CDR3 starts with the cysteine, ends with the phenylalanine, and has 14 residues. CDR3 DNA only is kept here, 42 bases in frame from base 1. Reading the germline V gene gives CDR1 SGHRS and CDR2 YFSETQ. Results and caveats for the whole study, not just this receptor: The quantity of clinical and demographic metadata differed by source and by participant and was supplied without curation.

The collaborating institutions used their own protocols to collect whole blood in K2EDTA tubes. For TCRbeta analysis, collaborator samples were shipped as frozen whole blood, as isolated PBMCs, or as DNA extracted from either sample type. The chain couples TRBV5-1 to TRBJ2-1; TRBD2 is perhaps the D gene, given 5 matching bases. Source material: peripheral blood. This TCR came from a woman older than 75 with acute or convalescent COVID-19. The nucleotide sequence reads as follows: TGCGCCAGCAGCTTGGGTAGGGAGTTACATGAGCAGTTCTTC. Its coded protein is CASSLGRELHEQFF.